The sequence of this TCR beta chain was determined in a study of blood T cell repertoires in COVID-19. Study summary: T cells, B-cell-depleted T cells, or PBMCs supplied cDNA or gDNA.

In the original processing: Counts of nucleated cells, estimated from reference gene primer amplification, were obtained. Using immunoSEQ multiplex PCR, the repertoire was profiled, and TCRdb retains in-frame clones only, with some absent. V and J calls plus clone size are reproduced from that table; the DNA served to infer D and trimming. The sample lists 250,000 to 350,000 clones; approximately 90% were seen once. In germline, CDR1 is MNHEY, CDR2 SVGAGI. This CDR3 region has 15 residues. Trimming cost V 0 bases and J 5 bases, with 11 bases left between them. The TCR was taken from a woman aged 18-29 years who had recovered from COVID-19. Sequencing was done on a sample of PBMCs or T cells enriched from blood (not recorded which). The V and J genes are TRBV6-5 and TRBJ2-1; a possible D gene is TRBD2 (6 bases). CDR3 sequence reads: CASSYSAGFHNEQFF. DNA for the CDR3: TGTGCCAGCAGTTACTCGGCGGGGTTCCACAATGAGCAGTTCTTC.